The rows below give T cell receptor beta chains drawn from one sample of a study of Graves' ophthalmopathy and Graves' hyperthyroidism. TCRdb re-called the multiplex PCR reads through MiXCR, storing one row per CDR3 protein. The sample has 210,000 or so distinct CDR3 sequences; 25% to 30% are singletons. Material for sequencing was peripheral blood. These receptors were obtained from a man between 50 and 59 years old with Graves' ophthalmopathy. Each CDR3 is given with its conserved first and last residue.

v_gene	j_gene	CDR3aa
TRBV7-8	TRBJ2-5	CASSLGGLAGGETQYF
TRBV19	TRBJ1-2	CASSDDVWGYTF
TRBV20-1	TRBJ1-1	CSARAQGRSFLNTEAFF
TRBV7-9	TRBJ1-5	CASNSKGEGQPQHF
TRBV4-1	TRBJ2-7	CASSQEGLAGGIYEQYF
TRBV29-1	TRBJ2-3	CSVEVQQISTDTQYF
TRBV4-3	TRBJ2-2	CASSQASGQDGELFF
TRBV6-4	TRBJ2-6	CASRPATLNSGANVLTF
TRBV6-2/TRBV6-3	TRBJ1-1	CASSIPLMGGANTEAFF
TRBV30	TRBJ2-7	CAWSVDEGQGAYEQYF
TRBV28	TRBJ2-7	CASNLPDTSYEQYF
TRBV12-3/TRBV12-4	TRBJ2-2	CASSTASNAGELFF
TRBV19	TRBJ2-4	CASGSRWLAKNIQYF
TRBV7-2	TRBJ1-1	CASSLGVWNTEAFF
TRBV4-1	TRBJ1-1	CASSPPDRGYSEAFF
TRBV6-5	TRBJ1-1	CASIKRVTEAFF
TRBV12-3/TRBV12-4	TRBJ2-2	CASSLGWATGELFF
TRBV10-3	TRBJ1-1	CAIRTGTQNTEAFF